The 28 T cell receptor beta chains below were found in one sample sequenced in a study of PD-1 blockade in mismatch repair-deficient tumors. Using immunoSEQ multiplex PCR, the repertoire was profiled, and TCRdb retains in-frame clones only, with some absent. The data contain approximately 13,000 clones, 80% to 90% of them singletons. Time point specified: roughly ten-day in vitro stimulation with candidate neoantigen peptide 4. These receptors' antigens are unknown. The specimen was cells cultured in vitro, collected from a patient treated with pembrolizumab. These receptors came from an adult with mismatch repair-deficient cancer.

The chain has TRBV5-8 and TRBJ2-1; D remains ambiguous. The CDR3 extends over 14 amino acids. V was shortened by 4 bases and J by 5 bases, with 13 bases between the two germline ends. Per the germline V gene, CDR1 is SGHTS and CDR2 is YDEGEE. For the CDR3, the DNA is TGTGCCAGCAGCGGGTGGGCCGGTGACAATGAGCAGTTCTTC. Its protein is CASSGWAGDNEQFF.

This clone appeared a few times. J is TRBJ2-2 and V is TRBV7-8, with TRBD2 as a possible D gene (6 bases). Trimming pared 7 bases from V and 6 bases from J, leaving 12 bases between. Per germline, CDR1 SGHVS and CDR2 FQNEAQ. CDR3 size: 13 residues. CDR3: CASTLGGPGELFF. DNA of the CDR3: TGTGCCAGCACGCTGGGGGGTCCCGGGGAGCTGTTTTTT.

The V and J genes are TRBV13 and TRBJ2-5; 8 positions match TRBD1. The V gene's germline CDR1 is PRHDT and CDR2 FYEKMQ (reference sequence). The J segment lost 4 bases and the V segment lost 5 bases, leaving 3 bases of the junction unmatched. The CDR3 is made up of 13 amino acids. The CDR3 reads CASSPTGGETQYF. Here the CDR3 DNA reads TGTGCCAGCAGCCCCACAGGGGGAGAGACCCAGTACTTC.

The chain recombines TRBV5-8 with TRBJ2-1, with 10 bases matching TRBD2. This CDR3 has 14 amino acids. The V segment lost 8 bases and the J segment 4 bases; nucleotides outside the gene matches: 6. Germline V gene lookup returns CDR1 SGHTS and CDR2 YDEGEE. CDR3 nucleotide sequence: TGTGCCAGACTTACTAGCGGGATTTACAATGAGCAGTTCTTC. As protein: CARLTSGIYNEQFF. The variable domain in full, with the rest retrieved from reference TRBV5-8 and TRBJ2-1, is EAGVTQSPTHLIKTRGQQATLRCSPISGHTSVYWYQQALGLGLQFLLWYDEGEERNRGNFPPRFSGRQFPNYSSELNVNALELEDSALYLCARLTSGIYNEQFFGPGTRLTVL.

The rearrangement links TRBV5-1 to TRBJ1-5; TRBD1 is a possible D gene (6 bases). The CDR3 contains 15 residues. Per germline, CDR1 SGHRS and CDR2 YFSETQ. V was pared by 0 bases and J by 7 bases, with 14 bases between. In DNA, the CDR3 is TGCGCCAGCAGCTTGGGGGGGGCCGGGTACCAGCCCCAGCATTTT. Protein sequence: CASSLGGAGYQPQHF.

The V and J genes are TRBV5-4 and TRBJ1-1, with TRBD1 as a possible D gene (6 bases). The ends were cut back, 4 bases at V and 1 base at J, with 8 bases in the middle. The CDR3 sequence is 13 residues long. CDR1 SGHNT and CDR2 YYREEE come from the germline V gene (reference sequence). The CDR3: CASSATGNTEAFF. CDR3 sequence (DNA): TGTGCCAGCAGCGCGACAGGGAACACTGAAGCTTTCTTT.

The rearrangement uses TRBV7-9 and TRBJ1-2; D not certain. Germline lookup yields CDR1 SEHNR and CDR2 FQNEAQ (reference sequence). The CDR3 contains 13 residues. Trimming stripped 3 bases from V and 8 bases from J, with 13 bases between. The CDR3 protein is CASSFDGFEGYTF. CDR3 DNA: TGTGCCAGCAGCTTTGACGGGTTCGAAGGCTACACCTTC.

The rearrangement joins TRBV5-1 to TRBJ2-4, with D perhaps being TRBD1 or TRBD2 (5 bases each). The V end was cut by 3 bases, the J end by 1 base, with 20 bases between. The germline V gene encodes CDR1 SGHRS and CDR2 YFSETQ. The CDR3 has 18 residues. CDR3 sequence (DNA): TGCGCCAGCAGCTGGTCCCGGGACGAAAACGGGGCCAAAAACATTCAGTACTTC. It encodes CASSWSRDENGAKNIQYF.

This sequence joins TRBV19 and TRBJ2-1, with D maybe TRBD2 (7 bases). V was trimmed by 7 bases and J by 1 base, leaving 23 bases between them. CDR1 LNHDA and CDR2 SQIVND come from the germline V gene (reference sequence). The CDR3 contains 18 residues. CDR3 nucleotides: TGTGCCAGTACCCTTGGAGGGGGGGCCATAGCTTCCTACAATGAGCAGTTCTTC. Translated, it gives CASTLGGGAIASYNEQFF.

The gene calls are TRBV4-1 and TRBJ2-7; D is perhaps TRBD1 (6 bases). V lost 1 base and J lost 3, with 10 bases in between. The CDR3 consists of 14 residues. The germline CDR1 and CDR2 sequences are MGHRA and YSYEKL. CDR3 sequence reads: CASSQGQVVYEQYF. The CDR3 region has the DNA TGCGCCAGCAGCCAAGGACAGGTTGTCTACGAGCAGTACTTC.

The chain is built from TRBV7-8 and TRBJ1-3, with D uncertain. Germline values: CDR1 SGHVS, CDR2 FQNEAQ. This CDR3 has 14 residues. The ends were cut back, 4 bases at V and 2 bases at J, with 9 bases in the middle. The DNA of the CDR3 is TGTGCCAGCAGCTCTACAGCTCCTGGAAACACCATATATTTT. This translates into CASSSTAPGNTIYF.

The CDR3 sequence: CSVDAGGRTDTQYF. CDR3 nucleotides: TGCAGCGTTGACGCTGGCGGGAGGACAGATACGCAGTATTTT. The rearrangement joins TRBV29-1 to TRBJ2-3, with 8 bases lining up with TRBD2. Germline values: CDR1 SQVTM, CDR2 ANQGSEA. J lost 3 bases, V lost 3 bases, and 5 bases had no gene match. This CDR3 region has 14 residues.

This chain connects TRBV13 to TRBJ2-3, with TRBD2 as a possible D gene (5 bases). Germline CDR1 and CDR2: PRHDT and FYEKMQ (reference sequence). The CDR3 runs 14 residues. With 4 bases removed from V and 5 bases from J, the gap between germline ends came to 13 bases. The CDR3, as DNA: TGTGCCAGCAGCTCTAGCAGTGAGGGAGATACGCAGTATTTT. It is translated as CASSSSSEGDTQYF.

This chain connects TRBV7-9 to TRBJ2-7; 13 bases match TRBD2. The CDR3 contains 19 residues. Per germline, CDR1 SEHNR and CDR2 FQNEAQ (reference sequence). The trim removed 0 bases at V and 0 bases at J, leaving 8 bases unmatched. CDR3 loop: CASSLALDWTSGSSYEQYF. The CDR3 DNA follows: TGTGCCAGCAGCTTAGCATTGGATTGGACTAGCGGGAGCTCCTACGAGCAGTACTTC.

The gene calls are TRBV5-5 and TRBJ2-1, with a weak D call TRBD2 (6 bases). The CDR3 extends over 15 amino acids. Between the trimmed V and J ends, which lost 1 base and 2 bases, there was a span of 10 bases. CDR1 and CDR2 from the germline V gene are SGHKS and YYEKEE (reference sequence). In DNA, the CDR3 is TGTGCCAGCAGCTTGCGGGAGAGCCCCTACAATGAGCAGTTCTTC. Translating it yields CASSLRESPYNEQFF.

The rearrangement uses TRBV7-9 and TRBJ2-2; D unresolved. Germline V gene lookup returns CDR1 SEHNR and CDR2 FQNEAQ (reference sequence). This CDR3 contains 16 residues. Trimming left V 3 bases short and J 0 bases short, with 11 bases between. The CDR3 nucleotides read TGTGCCAGCAGCTTTACAGCGTACGCGAACACCGGGGAGCTGTTTTTT. Amino acid sequence: CASSFTAYANTGELFF.

In this sample, this clone turned up once. The chain combines TRBV5-1 with TRBJ1-1, with 7 bases identical to TRBD1. The CDR3 is 16 amino acids. Germline lookup yields CDR1 SGHRS and CDR2 YFSETQ. V lost 1 base to trimming and J lost 3 bases; unmatched junction nucleotides: 9. The CDR3 loop reads CASSLLQGGSDTEAFF. The DNA of the CDR3 is TGCGCCAGCAGCTTGTTGCAGGGGGGGTCAGACACTGAAGCTTTCTTT.

This sequence joins TRBV10-3 and TRBJ2-7; 8 bases match TRBD1. The V and J ends lost 4 bases and 0 bases, in that order; junction bases with no gene match: 5. The germline CDR1 and CDR2 sequences are ENHRY and SYGVKD. The CDR3 spans 15 residues. CDR3 in amino acids: CAISGWTGSSYEQYF. DNA of the CDR3: TGTGCCATCAGTGGGTGGACAGGGAGCTCCTACGAGCAGTACTTC.

A note on this clone: The junction and the germline gene differ at one end; a read error may be behind it. The DNA for the CDR3 is TGTGCCAGCTCCCTGTACGGTGGACCACTTGTCTTC. Translation gives CASSLYGGPLVF. The rearrangement links TRBV2 to TRBJ1-2; D ambiguous. Germline CDR1 SNHLY, CDR2 FYNNEI. The CDR3 is 12 amino acids. Supplemented by reference TRBV2 and TRBJ1-2, the full variable domain reads EPEVTQTPSHQVTQMGQEVILRCVPISNHLYFYWYRQILGQKVEFLVSFYNNEISEKSEIFDDQFSVERPDGSNFTLKIRSTKLEDSAMYFCASSLYGGPLVFGSGTRLTVV.

The chain has TRBV28 and TRBJ2-3; D is possibly TRBD1 (6 bases). Germline CDR1 and CDR2: MDHEN and SYDVKM. The CDR3 has 16 residues. The V end lost 3 bases, the J end lost 4 bases, and 17 bases lay between the germline ends. CDR3 in amino acids: CASSLPGSRQADTQYF. The CDR3 DNA reads TGTGCCAGCAGTTTGCCGGGTTCGAGACAGGCAGATACGCAGTATTTT. Together with reference TRBV28 and TRBJ2-3, the CDR3 gives the full variable domain: DVKVTQSSRYLVKRTGEKVFLECVQDMDHENMFWYRQDPGLGLRLIYFSYDVKMKEKGDIPEGYSVSREKKERFSLILESASTNQTSMYLCASSLPGSRQADTQYFGPGTRLTVL.

The chain joins TRBV11-2 to TRBJ1-1; D unclear. The V gene lost 5 bases and the J gene lost 4 bases, with 14 bases spanning the gap. Germline assignment: CDR1 SGHAT and CDR2 FQNNGV. The CDR3 covers 14 residues. CDR3 residues: CASSLVLRGTEAFF. CDR3 nucleotides: TGTGCCAGCAGCCTGGTCCTAAGAGGCACTGAAGCTTTCTTT.

The rearrangement joins TRBV27 to TRBJ2-1; 9 nucleotides line up with TRBD2. The J segment lost 2 bases and the V segment lost 3 bases, leaving 11 bases of the junction unmatched. Germline CDR1 MNHEY, CDR2 SMNVEV (reference sequence). The CDR3 extends over 18 amino acids. The DNA of the CDR3 is TGTGCCAGCAGTTTTGCTCCTATAGCGGGGGTAGCCTACAATGAGCAGTTCTTC. Its translation is CASSFAPIAGVAYNEQFF.

The CDR3 sequence is CASSSGLAGENEQYF. The CDR3 coding sequence is TGCGCCAGCAGCTCCGGACTAGCGGGAGAGAACGAGCAGTACTTC. The chain recombines TRBV4-1 with TRBJ2-7, with 13 bases identical to TRBD2. This CDR3 is built from 15 residues. Trimming cost V 5 bases and J 5 bases; bases outside gene matches: 6. Germline values: CDR1 MGHRA, CDR2 YSYEKL.

The CDR3 DNA sequence: TGTGCCAGCAGTTATCGGGAAGGCTCCTACGAGCAGTACTTC. Protein: CASSYREGSYEQYF. The chain links TRBV6-5 to TRBJ2-7, with a weak D call TRBD2 (5 bases). Germline CDR1 is MNHEY and CDR2 is SVGAGI. The germline V and J ends were trimmed by 3 bases and 0 bases, with 9 bases remaining between them. CDR3 length: 14 residues.

The chain joins TRBV5-1 to TRBJ2-3; D is possibly TRBD2 (5 bases). Per germline, CDR1 SGHRS and CDR2 YFSETQ. The CDR3 length is 17 residues. V lost 0 bases and J lost 7, with 21 bases in between. The CDR3, as DNA: TGCGCCAGCAGCTTGGTTTCGGGGTCGGCTAGCTCAAATACGCAGTATTTT. Encoded protein: CASSLVSGSASSNTQYF.

V and J are TRBV5-1 and TRBJ2-5; D unresolved. The V and J ends lost 0 bases and 5 bases respectively, with 8 bases between them. The V gene's germline CDR1 is SGHRS and CDR2 YFSETQ. The CDR3 is 13 amino acids. In DNA form, the CDR3 reads TGCGCCAGCAGCTTGGGGGTCCAGGAGACCCAGTACTTC. It is translated as CASSLGVQETQYF.

This clone occurred a few times. The chain employs TRBV6-5 and TRBJ2-2; TRBD2 matches at 9 bases. The CDR3 has 16 amino acids. V dropped 0 bases and J dropped 4; count of bases not matched to a gene: 3. Germline CDR1 MNHEY, CDR2 SVGAGI. CDR3 nucleotide sequence: TGTGCCAGCAGTTACTCGGGCGGGAGGGTCACCGGGGAGCTGTTTTTT. Amino acid sequence: CASSYSGGRVTGELFF.

The rearrangement uses TRBV11-3 and TRBJ1-2, with 10 bases fitting TRBD1. The CDR3 consists of 19 residues. Germline CDR1 reads SGHNT; CDR2 reads YENEEA. V was pared by 5 bases and J by 4 bases, with 19 bases of the junction left unmatched. The DNA of the CDR3 is TGTGCCAGCAGCGCGACCACCGGGACAGGGGATAGGTCTCGCTATGGCTACACCTTC. The encoded protein is CASSATTGTGDRSRYGYTF. Based on the CDR3 plus reference TRBV11-3 and TRBJ1-2, the full variable domain is EAGVVQSPRYKIIEKKQPVAFWCNPISGHNTLYWYLQNLGQGPELLIRYENEEAVDDSQLPKDRFSAERLKGVDSTLKIQPAELGDSAVYLCASSATTGTGDRSRYGYTFGSGTRLTVV.